The rows below give T cell receptor beta chains drawn from one sample of a study of response to subunit inactivated influenza vaccine. TCRdb reanalysed the RT-PCR reads using MiXCR and keeps one entry per CDR3 protein. The data show 550,000 to 800,000 distinct CDR3 sequences, with about 15% seen just once and 5.5% to 7% held by the top ten. The sample in question was PBMCs from blood, obtained less than 15 days before vaccination. The receptors shown here come from a man aged 45-65 years who received an inactivated influenza vaccine. The conserved cysteine and the conserved F or W are not part of the CDR3 here.

J gene	CDR3 length	V gene	CDR3 protein
TRBJ2-3	14	TRBV5-1	ASSPPSGIRTDTQY
TRBJ2-5	18	TRBV12-3/TRBV12-4	ASSSQYRAPGLAGKETQY
TRBJ2-7	13	TRBV12-3/TRBV12-4	ASSPGGPEGYEQY
TRBJ2-2	14	TRBV7-9	ASSLATGGNTGELF
TRBJ1-6	11	TRBV3-1	ASSQGVESPLH
TRBJ2-1	8	TRBV12-3/TRBV12-4	ASSFYEQF
TRBJ2-1	13	TRBV15	ATSRGQGIVNEQF
TRBJ2-2	13	TRBV7-9	ASSSRTRGAGELF
TRBJ1-6	15	TRBV7-9	ASSPGPGVSYNSPLH
TRBJ2-7	12	TRBV5-1	ASSLATPRGEQY
TRBJ2-7	13	TRBV7-2	ASSSRGQGPYEQY
TRBJ2-1	11	TRBV5-1	ASSPSPGYEQF
TRBJ2-2	18	TRBV28	ASIKFVGLAGGFDTGELF
TRBJ1-5	12	TRBV27	ASSKSGTNQPQH
TRBJ2-6	12	TRBV29-1	SVVFGSGANVLT
TRBJ1-4	12	TRBV30	AWSVGVGQTKLF
TRBJ1-2	13	TRBV7-6	ASSLAGGGESGYT
TRBJ1-2	11	TRBV25-1	ASRRGPGYGYT
TRBJ1-6	15	TRBV4-3	ASSQDIRTGVGSPLH
TRBJ2-1	12	TRBV9	ASSVGRTYNEQF
TRBJ1-1	12	TRBV18	ASSPKNMNTEAF
TRBJ1-4	11	TRBV12-3/TRBV12-4	ASSKQGAEKLF
TRBJ2-1	12	TRBV2	ATESDRGLNEQF
TRBJ2-1	11	TRBV23-1	ASSPRGENEQF